This TCR beta chain originates from a study of neoadjuvant nivolumab and ipilimumab in lung cancer. Whole-study context: The combination arm added day-1 ipilimumab 1 mg/kg to nivolumab 3 mg/kg on days 1, 15, 29. Points from the study as a whole: TCR richness and clonality were higher in tumors than adjacent uninvolved lung. Resected-tumor TCR richness correlated positively with pretherapy blood richness. From pretherapy to surgery, tumor richness and clonality rose with dual therapy.

V was cut by 3 bases and J by 1 base, with 16 bases left in between. From germline, CDR1 is SGHAT and CDR2 FQDESV (reference sequence). The CDR3 is 18 residues long. Points on this clone: No antigen is known for it.

The data were produced by immunoSEQ multiplex PCR, yet TCRdb's version contains in-frame clones alone and is incomplete. The data hold about 3,800 clones, with 88% observed a single time. The V call is TRBV11-1, the J call TRBJ2-6; D may correspond to TRBD1 or TRBD2 (5 bases each). The input for sequencing was adjacent normal lung tissue, taken after neoadjuvant nivolumab, alone or with ipilimumab, at or shortly before surgery. The sequence was obtained from an adult with non-small cell lung cancer. CDR3 bases: TGTGCCAGCAGCTTCGTCCGGGGCTGGGGGTCTGGGGCCAACGTCCTGACTTTC. Translated: CASSFVRGWGSGANVLTF.